This T cell receptor (beta chain) was sequenced in a study of T cells in women clearing cervical HPV infection. Study background: Case blood drawn at lesion detection; control blood after infection cleared. Cases' blood sampling followed lesion detection by median approximately 150 days (90 to 200).

About this clone itself: Its antigen remains unidentified. The read halts 3 residues ahead of the CDR3 end, with the missing end drawn from the germline J gene.

Study results and limitations: Cases carried less TRBV6-7 than controls: roughly 0.12% versus 0.17%.

Measured with immunoSEQ multiplex PCR; TCRdb has only the in-frame clones, and not every one. Here the sample table reports 15,000 to 20,000 clones. Looked up from germline, CDR1 is SGHRS and CDR2 is YFSETQ. CDR3 size: 15 residues. V shed 0 bases and J shed 4 bases, with 13 bases lying between them. This clonotype was obtained from a woman between 18 and 70 years old with a cervical HPV16 infection that either progressed to CIN3+ or cleared (not recorded which). This chain links TRBV5-1 with TRBJ1-1; TRBD1 is a possible D gene (5 bases). The sample was blood buffy coat. Partial CDR3 DNA: TGCGCCAGCAGCTTGGCCGGGCAGGGAGGCACTGAA. It encodes CASSLAGQGGTE. In full, the CDR3 reads CASSLAGQGGTEAFF.